What follows are 3 T cell receptor beta chains derived from one specimen sequenced in a study of T-cell memory formation after mild COVID-19 (dated by TCRdb to about 2021). The library was made by 5' RACE. The instrument given in TCRdb is Illumina NovaSeq 6000. The public reads were reprocessed in TCRdb via fastp at Q25 and MiXCR, keeping in-frame beta chains. Rows merge per CDR3 protein into single entries with the most common DNA and genes. For this sample the table gives fewer than 110,000 distinct CDR3 sequences, of which over 13% were detected only once. The leading ten clones occupy around two fifths of the sample. Source material: PBMCs or a T cell subset sorted from them (not recorded which). The receptors come from a man younger than 35 who had mild COVID-19 (a few samples of this study predate the infection). The sample titles of this study are shuffled in the database, so cell type and time point are left out; the donor was told from shared clones.

The J gene is TRBJ2-3, the V gene TRBV24-1, with D tentatively TRBD1 (5 bases). The germline CDR1 and CDR2 sequences are KGHDR and SFDVKD. Trimming shortened V by 3 bases and J by 2 bases, and 14 bases separated the two germline ends. The CDR3 is 16 residues long. The CDR3, as DNA: TGTGCCACCAGTGATCCCTCTGGCAGGGTCACAGATACGCAGTATTTT. Translating it yields CATSDPSGRVTDTQYF.

This clonotype has more than one count but fewer than ten. J is TRBJ1-1 and V is TRBV7-9; D unresolved. CDR1 SEHNR and CDR2 FQNEAQ come from the germline V gene (reference sequence). The V end lost 4 bases, the J end lost 3 bases, and 6 bases lay between the germline ends. This CDR3 has 12 amino acids. The CDR3 nucleotides read TGTGCCAGCAGCTCCCGAGACACTGAAGCTTTCTTT. Translated, it gives CASSSRDTEAFF.

The V gene is TRBV6-5, the J gene TRBJ1-1; unclear D gene. V lost 2 bases and J 4 bases, leaving 11 bases between the germline ends. Germline CDR1 reads MNHEY; CDR2 reads SVGAGI. CDR3 length equals 14 residues. CDR3 sequence reads: CASSYNKGFTEAFF. DNA for the CDR3: TGTGCCAGCAGTTACAACAAGGGTTTCACTGAAGCTTTCTTT.